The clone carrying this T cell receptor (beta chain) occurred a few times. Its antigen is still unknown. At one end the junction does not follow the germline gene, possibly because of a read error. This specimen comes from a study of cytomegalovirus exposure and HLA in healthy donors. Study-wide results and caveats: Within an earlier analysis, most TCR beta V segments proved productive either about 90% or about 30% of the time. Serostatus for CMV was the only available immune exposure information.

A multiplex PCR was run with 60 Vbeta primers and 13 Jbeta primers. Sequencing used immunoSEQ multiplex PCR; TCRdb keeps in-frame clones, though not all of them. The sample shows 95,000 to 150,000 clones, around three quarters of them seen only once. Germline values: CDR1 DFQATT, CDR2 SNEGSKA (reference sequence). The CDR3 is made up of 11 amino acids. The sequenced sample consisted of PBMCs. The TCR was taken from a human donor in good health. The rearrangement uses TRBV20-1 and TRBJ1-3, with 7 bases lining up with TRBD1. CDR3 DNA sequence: TGCAGTGCTAGAGATCCAACAGGGGAGCATTTT. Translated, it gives CSARDPTGEHF.